A selection of T cell receptor beta chains follows, all from one sample in a study of technical replicates of blood from several donors. Only in-frame clones appear in the TCRdb table, and some are missing; sequencing was by immunoSEQ multiplex PCR. Of 70,000 to 80,000 clones listed, around 93% are singletons. Sequencing was carried out using T cells isolated from PBMCs. All receptors derive from a human donor in good health. Each CDR3 is given with its conserved first and last residue. D genes are given only for firm matches. Some rows mark clone size as missing; the rest say once, few, many or name a class of expanded clone.

clone_size: NA
d_call: TRBD1
j_call: TRBJ2-7
v_call: TRBV7-9
cdr3_aa: CASSPRDRSYEQYF
cdr3_nt: TGTGCCAGCAGCCCCCGGGACAGATCCTACGAGCAGTACTTC

clone_size: NA
d_call: TRBD2
j_call: TRBJ2-1
v_call: TRBV6-6
cdr3_aa: CASSSRTSSYNEQFF
cdr3_nt: TGTGCCAGCAGTTCCCGGACTAGCTCCTACAATGAGCAGTTCTTC

clone_size: NA
d_call: NA
j_call: TRBJ2-1
v_call: TRBV19
cdr3_aa: CASTGNSYNEQFF
cdr3_nt: TGTGCCAGTACGGGAAACTCCTACAATGAGCAGTTCTTC

clone_size: NA
d_call: TRBD1
j_call: TRBJ1-2
v_call: TRBV6-5
cdr3_aa: CASSYSVGQYYGYTF
cdr3_nt: TGTGCCAGCAGTTACTCGGTGGGACAGTACTATGGCTACACCTTC

clone_size: NA
d_call: NA
j_call: TRBJ1-1
v_call: TRBV7-2
cdr3_aa: CASSPGSGTEAFF
cdr3_nt: TGTGCCAGCAGCCCGGGCTCGGGGACTGAAGCTTTCTTT

clone_size: few
d_call: NA
j_call: TRBJ1-1
v_call: TRBV9
cdr3_aa: CASSAGQNTEAFF
cdr3_nt: TGTGCCAGCAGCGCGGGACAGAACACTGAAGCTTTCTTT

clone_size: NA
d_call: NA
j_call: TRBJ1-2
v_call: TRBV20-1
cdr3_aa: CSASGGSGYTF
cdr3_nt: TGCAGTGCCAGCGGGGGTTCTGGCTACACCTTC

clone_size: NA
d_call: NA
j_call: TRBJ2-3
v_call: TRBV10-3
cdr3_aa: CAISEDRGTDTQYF
cdr3_nt: TGTGCCATCAGTGAGGACAGAGGCACAGATACGCAGTATTTT

clone_size: NA
d_call: TRBD1
j_call: TRBJ1-2
v_call: TRBV5-6
cdr3_aa: CASSLPRDPGGYGYTF
cdr3_nt: TGTGCCAGCAGCTTGCCCCGGGACCCAGGGGGCTATGGCTACACCTTC

clone_size: NA
d_call: NA
j_call: TRBJ1-2
v_call: TRBV25-1
cdr3_aa: CASSLHGYTF
cdr3_nt: TGTGCCAGCAGTCTCCATGGCTACACCTTC

clone_size: NA
d_call: NA
j_call: TRBJ2-2
v_call: TRBV6-4
cdr3_aa: CASREVGELFF
cdr3_nt: TGTGCCAGCAGAGAGGTCGGGGAGCTGTTTTTT

clone_size: NA
d_call: NA
j_call: TRBJ2-1
v_call: TRBV28
cdr3_aa: CASSPVQGNEQFF
cdr3_nt: TGTGCCAGCAGTCCGGTCCAGGGAAATGAGCAGTTCTTC

clone_size: NA
d_call: TRBD1
j_call: TRBJ2-3
v_call: TRBV5-1
cdr3_aa: CASSLQGGTDTQYF
cdr3_nt: TGCGCCAGCAGTTTACAGGGGGGCACAGATACGCAGTATTTT

clone_size: once
d_call: TRBD2
j_call: TRBJ2-5
v_call: TRBV6-5
cdr3_aa: CASSRAGGRETQYF
cdr3_nt: TGTGCCAGCTCCCGAGCGGGAGGGCGGGAGACCCAGTACTTC

clone_size: NA
d_call: NA
j_call: TRBJ2-1
v_call: TRBV4-1
cdr3_aa: CASSQDLRQEQFF
cdr3_nt: TGCGCCAGCAGCCAAGATCTCCGACAGGAGCAGTTCTTC

clone_size: NA
d_call: NA
j_call: TRBJ2-7
v_call: TRBV7-3
cdr3_aa: CASSAWDKGNEQYF
cdr3_nt: TGTGCCAGCAGCGCGTGGGACAAGGGTAACGAGCAGTACTTC

clone_size: NA
d_call: NA
j_call: TRBJ2-1
v_call: TRBV12-5
cdr3_aa: CASGLVVGEQFF
cdr3_nt: TGTGCTAGTGGTTTGGTAGTCGGTGAGCAGTTCTTC

clone_size: NA
d_call: TRBD2
j_call: TRBJ2-1
v_call: TRBV5-6
cdr3_aa: CASSWAGGVYEQFF
cdr3_nt: TGTGCCAGCAGCTGGGCGGGAGGAGTTTATGAGCAGTTCTTC

clone_size: NA
d_call: NA
j_call: TRBJ2-7
v_call: TRBV4-2
cdr3_aa: CASSQEYGSYEQYF
cdr3_nt: TGTGCCAGCAGCCAAGAGTACGGGTCCTACGAGCAGTACTTC

clone_size: NA
d_call: NA
j_call: TRBJ2-1
v_call: TRBV15
cdr3_aa: CATGRGDEQFF
cdr3_nt: TGTGCCACCGGGAGGGGGGATGAGCAGTTCTTC

clone_size: NA
d_call: NA
j_call: TRBJ1-5
v_call: TRBV30
cdr3_aa: CAWSLSGVGGQPQHF
cdr3_nt: TGTGCCTGGAGTTTATCCGGAGTAGGTGGACAGCCCCAGCATTTT

clone_size: NA
d_call: TRBD1
j_call: TRBJ1-1
v_call: TRBV18
cdr3_aa: CASSPPEGAGTEAFF
cdr3_nt: TGTGCCAGCTCACCACCGGAGGGGGCAGGCACTGAAGCTTTCTTT

clone_size: NA
d_call: NA
j_call: TRBJ1-3
v_call: TRBV19
cdr3_aa: CASRSKSGLHSGNTIYF
cdr3_nt: TGTGCCAGTAGAAGTAAATCCGGACTCCACTCTGGAAACACCATATATTTT

clone_size: NA
d_call: NA
j_call: TRBJ2-1
v_call: TRBV19
cdr3_aa: CASSPSTGLGSYNEQFF
cdr3_nt: TGTGCCAGTAGTCCATCGACAGGCCTAGGGTCCTACAATGAGCAGTTCTTC

clone_size: NA
d_call: NA
j_call: TRBJ2-5
v_call: TRBV19
cdr3_aa: CASTPSADGETQYF
cdr3_nt: TGTGCCAGTACCCCTAGTGCCGATGGAGAGACCCAGTACTTC

clone_size: NA
d_call: NA
j_call: TRBJ2-1
v_call: TRBV4-2
cdr3_aa: CASSQDIGSDEQFF
cdr3_nt: TGTGCCAGCAGCCAAGATATCGGGTCTGATGAGCAGTTCTTC

clone_size: NA
d_call: NA
j_call: TRBJ1-2
v_call: TRBV9
cdr3_aa: CASSGAGANYGYTF
cdr3_nt: TGTGCCAGCAGCGGGGCGGGAGCTAACTATGGCTACACCTTC

clone_size: NA
d_call: TRBD2
j_call: TRBJ2-1
v_call: TRBV6-1
cdr3_aa: CAAMLSGGYNEQFF
cdr3_nt: TGTGCCGCCATGCTTTCGGGAGGCTACAATGAGCAGTTCTTC

clone_size: once
d_call: TRBD1
j_call: TRBJ1-1
v_call: TRBV2
cdr3_aa: CASTWTGGEGAFF
cdr3_nt: TGTGCCAGCACCTGGACAGGGGGGGAAGGGGCTTTCTTT

clone_size: NA
d_call: TRBD1
j_call: TRBJ1-2
v_call: TRBV2
cdr3_aa: CASSASQGGFYGYTF
cdr3_nt: TGTGCCAGCAGTGCTTCACAGGGGGGGTTCTATGGCTACACCTTC

clone_size: NA
d_call: TRBD2
j_call: TRBJ2-3
v_call: TRBV7-3
cdr3_aa: CASSYPGLAPHTDTQYF
cdr3_nt: TGTGCCAGCAGTTATCCGGGACTAGCGCCCCACACAGATACGCAGTATTTT

clone_size: NA
d_call: TRBD1
j_call: TRBJ2-1
v_call: TRBV7-9
cdr3_aa: CASSAPGTADNEQFF
cdr3_nt: TGTGCCAGCAGCGCCCCCGGGACAGCCGACAATGAGCAGTTCTTC

clone_size: NA
d_call: TRBD2
j_call: TRBJ2-7
v_call: TRBV13
cdr3_aa: CASSPGLAVYEQYF
cdr3_nt: TGTGCCAGCAGCCCGGGACTAGCGGTCTACGAGCAGTACTTC

clone_size: NA
d_call: NA
j_call: TRBJ2-1
v_call: TRBV30
cdr3_aa: CAWIGRGDNEQFF
cdr3_nt: TGTGCCTGGATCGGAAGAGGAGACAATGAGCAGTTCTTC

clone_size: few
d_call: NA
j_call: TRBJ1-1
v_call: TRBV5-6
cdr3_aa: CASSLIQTNTEAFF
cdr3_nt: TGTGCCAGCAGCTTGATACAGACGAACACTGAAGCTTTCTTT

clone_size: NA
d_call: TRBD2
j_call: TRBJ2-3
v_call: TRBV5-1
cdr3_aa: CASRPGLAGKTDTQYF
cdr3_nt: TGCGCCAGCAGACCAGGACTAGCGGGGAAAACAGATACGCAGTATTTT

clone_size: NA
d_call: NA
j_call: TRBJ2-7
v_call: TRBV7-2
cdr3_aa: CASSRTARGHEQYF
cdr3_nt: TGTGCCAGCAGCAGGACAGCTCGGGGCCACGAGCAGTACTTC

clone_size: NA
d_call: TRBD2
j_call: TRBJ2-7
v_call: TRBV11-3
cdr3_aa: CASSLTAGSYEQYF
cdr3_nt: TGTGCCAGCAGCTTAACAGCGGGATCCTACGAGCAGTACTTC

clone_size: NA
d_call: NA
j_call: TRBJ1-2
v_call: TRBV5-4
cdr3_aa: CASSTASQGPPYGYTF
cdr3_nt: TGTGCCAGCAGCACAGCGTCCCAGGGGCCCCCCTATGGCTACACCTTC

clone_size: NA
d_call: TRBD2
j_call: TRBJ2-1
v_call: TRBV7-3
cdr3_aa: CASSGRGSTNEQFF
cdr3_nt: TGTGCCAGCAGCGGGAGGGGTTCGACCAATGAGCAGTTCTTC

clone_size: NA
d_call: NA
j_call: TRBJ2-7
v_call: TRBV18
cdr3_aa: CASSPVGRSLYEQYF
cdr3_nt: TGTGCCAGCTCCCCGGTGGGTCGGAGCCTCTACGAGCAGTACTTC

clone_size: NA
d_call: NA
j_call: TRBJ2-5
v_call: TRBV19
cdr3_aa: CATRRTDQETQYF
cdr3_nt: TGTGCCACTCGCCGGACAGACCAAGAGACCCAGTACTTC

clone_size: NA
d_call: TRBD2
j_call: TRBJ2-7
v_call: TRBV27
cdr3_aa: CASSPVGRGAFRIEQYF
cdr3_nt: TGTGCCAGCAGTCCGGTCGGGAGGGGCGCCTTTAGGATTGAGCAGTACTTC